The TCR beta chain under discussion was sequenced for a study of graft-versus-host responses after intestinal transplantation. For the study at large: Isolated intestinal, liver-intestinal, or multivisceral transplants had been given to the recipients. Recipients uniformly received anti-thymocyte globulin induction, followed by tacrolimus and steroids for 2 to 4 years.

Profiled with immunoSEQ multiplex PCR; TCRdb holds only in-frame clones, not every one. The sample carries roughly 25,000 clones, approximately 95% recorded once. A remark on this clone: The antigen is not known.

The study, taken as a whole, reports: Some GvH clones appeared in ileal mucosa or blood before recipient bone marrow. Circulating GvH clones peaking coincided with falling HvG clones soon after transplant.

Germline CDR1 and CDR2: SEHNR and FQNEAQ (reference sequence). Trimming took 5 bases from V and 5 from J; bases not matched to a gene: 7. The CDR3 length is 15 residues. The V and J genes are TRBV7-9 and TRBJ1-4; TRBD1 aligns across 8 bases. The TCR originated in a human patient who received an intestinal transplant, so some T cells may come from the graft donor. The sequenced sample was PBMCs, obtained 18 days after transplant. The CDR3 protein is CASSILQGGNEKLFF. As DNA, the CDR3 is TGTGCCAGCAGCATCTTACAGGGGGGGAATGAAAAACTGTTTTTT.